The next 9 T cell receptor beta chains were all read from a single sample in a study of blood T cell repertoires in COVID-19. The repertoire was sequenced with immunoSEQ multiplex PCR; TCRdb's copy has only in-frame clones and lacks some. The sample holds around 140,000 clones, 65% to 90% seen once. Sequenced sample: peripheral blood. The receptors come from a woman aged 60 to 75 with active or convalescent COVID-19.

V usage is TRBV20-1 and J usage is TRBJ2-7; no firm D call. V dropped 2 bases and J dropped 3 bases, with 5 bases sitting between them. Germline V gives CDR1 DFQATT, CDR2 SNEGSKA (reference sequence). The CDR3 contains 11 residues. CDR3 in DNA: TGCAGTGCTAGAAACAGCTACGAGCAGTACTTC. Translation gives CSARNSYEQYF.

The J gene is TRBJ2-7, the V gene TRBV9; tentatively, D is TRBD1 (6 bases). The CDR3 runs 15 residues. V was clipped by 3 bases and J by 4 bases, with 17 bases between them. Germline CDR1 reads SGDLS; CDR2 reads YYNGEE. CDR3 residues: CASSGGYGGGYEQYF. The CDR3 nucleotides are TGTGCCAGCAGCGGTGGGTATGGGGGCGGGTACGAGCAGTACTTC.

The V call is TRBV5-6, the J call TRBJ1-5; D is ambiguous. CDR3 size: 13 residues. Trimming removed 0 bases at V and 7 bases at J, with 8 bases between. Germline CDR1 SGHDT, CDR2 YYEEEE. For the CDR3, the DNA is TGTGCCAGCAGCTTGGGAGGGAAACAGCCCCAGCATTTT. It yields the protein CASSLGGKQPQHF.

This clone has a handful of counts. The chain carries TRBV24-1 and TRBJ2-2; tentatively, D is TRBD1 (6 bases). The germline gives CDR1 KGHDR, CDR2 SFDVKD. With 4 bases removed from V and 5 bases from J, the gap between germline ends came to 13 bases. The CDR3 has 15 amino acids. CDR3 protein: CATSEGADTTGELFF. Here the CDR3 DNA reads TGTGCCACCAGTGAGGGGGCGGATACTACCGGGGAGCTGTTTTTT.

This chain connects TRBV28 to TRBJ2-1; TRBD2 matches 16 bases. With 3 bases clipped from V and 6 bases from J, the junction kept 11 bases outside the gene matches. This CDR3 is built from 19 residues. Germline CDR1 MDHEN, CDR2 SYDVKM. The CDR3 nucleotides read TGTGCCAGCAGTTTTTGGGGGGGGACTAGCGGGAGGGCCACCAATGAGCAGTTCTTC. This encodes CASSFWGGTSGRATNEQFF. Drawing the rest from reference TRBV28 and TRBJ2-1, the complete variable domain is DVKVTQSSRYLVKRTGEKVFLECVQDMDHENMFWYRQDPGLGLRLIYFSYDVKMKEKGDIPEGYSVSREKKERFSLILESASTNQTSMYLCASSFWGGTSGRATNEQFFGPGTRLTVL.

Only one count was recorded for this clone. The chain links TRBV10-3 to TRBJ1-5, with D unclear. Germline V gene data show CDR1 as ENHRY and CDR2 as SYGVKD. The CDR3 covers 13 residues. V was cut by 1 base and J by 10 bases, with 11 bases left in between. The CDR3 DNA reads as TGTGCCATCAGTGAGTATTCCGGTGAACCCCAGCATTTT. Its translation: CAISEYSGEPQHF.

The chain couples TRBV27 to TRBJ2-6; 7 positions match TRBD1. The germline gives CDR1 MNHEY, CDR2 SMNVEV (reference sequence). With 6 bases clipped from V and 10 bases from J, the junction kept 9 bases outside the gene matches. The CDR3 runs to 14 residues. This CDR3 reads CASRRTGTVNVLTF. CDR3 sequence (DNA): TGTGCCAGCAGACGGACCGGGACAGTGAACGTCCTGACTTTC.

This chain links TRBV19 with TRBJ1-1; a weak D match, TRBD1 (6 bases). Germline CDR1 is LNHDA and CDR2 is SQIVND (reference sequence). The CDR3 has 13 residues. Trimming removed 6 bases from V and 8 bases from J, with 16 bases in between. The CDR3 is CASSPRGQAEAFF. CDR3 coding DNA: TGTGCCAGTAGCCCTAGGGGACAAGCAGAAGCTTTCTTT.

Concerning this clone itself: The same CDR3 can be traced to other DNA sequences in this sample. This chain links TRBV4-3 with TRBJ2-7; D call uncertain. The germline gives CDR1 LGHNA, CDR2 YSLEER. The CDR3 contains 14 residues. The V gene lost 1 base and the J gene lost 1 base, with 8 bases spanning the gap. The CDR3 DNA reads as TGCGCCAGCAGCCAAGCGGCTAGTTCCTACGAGCAGTACTTC. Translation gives CASSQAASSYEQYF.